Shown below are 28 T cell receptor beta chains from a single sample sequenced in a study of CD8 T cells in ankylosing spondylitis. Study-wide findings and caveats: Seven to nine highly homologous variants formed a TCR beta motif that appeared characteristic of ankylosing spondylitis blood.

These receptors lack a known antigen. One entry per CDR3 protein, called by TCRdb with MiXCR from the 5' RACE reads. The repertoire holds 100,000 to 150,000 distinct CDR3 sequences, with roughly 18% as singletons. The specimen was blood, either unsorted or a sorted T cell fraction (not recorded which). The receptor set was obtained from a male donor with ankylosing spondylitis.

The sample holds a few counts of this clonotype. This rearrangement joins TRBV15 to TRBJ2-2, with 7 bases lining up with TRBD2. Germline CDR1 LNHNV, CDR2 YYDKDF (reference sequence). The CDR3 has 17 residues. V shed 0 bases, J shed 5 bases, and the junction held 9 bases outside the gene matches. The CDR3 protein is CATSRDRDYVWTGELFF. Here the CDR3 DNA reads TGTGCCACCAGCAGAGATAGGGACTATGTTTGGACCGGGGAGCTGTTTTTT.

Here the CDR3 reads CASCNFRDTGTSGANIQYF. Here the CDR3 DNA reads TGTGCCAGCTGTAACTTCCGGGACACCGGGACTAGCGGCGCAAACATTCAGTACTTC. The chain joins TRBV12-3 or TRBV12-4 to TRBJ2-4; 11 positions agree with TRBD2. CDR3 size: 19 residues. V shed 8 bases, J shed 6 bases, and the junction held 21 bases outside the gene matches.

This clonotype has only a few counts. The V and J genes are TRBV2 and TRBJ2-1; TRBD2 matches 10 bases. The CDR3 sequence is 15 residues long. Trimming took 2 bases from V and 8 from J; bases not matched to a gene: 6. From germline, CDR1 is SNHLY and CDR2 FYNNEI. The CDR3 reads CASSETAGGSHEQFF. As DNA, the CDR3 is TGTGCCAGCAGTGAAACAGCGGGAGGGAGCCATGAGCAGTTCTTC.

This clonotype was detected only a few times. The chain has TRBV29-1 and TRBJ1-2; D may be TRBD1 (6 bases). The CDR3 is made up of 16 amino acids. The germline V gene encodes CDR1 SQVTM and CDR2 ANQGSEA. V was pared by 0 bases and J by 3 bases, with 17 bases between. CDR3 nucleotides: TGCAGCGTTGAAGATGCGGGGGGCGCAGAGGACTATGGCTACACCTTC. Translating gives CSVEDAGGAEDYGYTF.

The gene calls are TRBV5-1 and TRBJ1-4; 10 nucleotides line up with TRBD1. The V and J ends lost 4 bases and 7 bases, in that order; junction bases with no gene match: 7. Germline-derived CDR1 and CDR2 are SGHRS and YFSETQ. This CDR3 has 15 residues. The CDR3 nucleotides read TGCGCCAGCAGCCAAGACAGGGGGCAAGGTGAAAAACTGTTTTTT. Its protein is CASSQDRGQGEKLFF.

The genes are TRBV12-3 or TRBV12-4 and TRBJ2-1; tentatively, D is TRBD1 (5 bases). Deletions cut 5 bases from V and 5 bases from J, with 10 bases between. This CDR3 region has 13 residues. CDR3: CASSIDSNNEQFF. CDR3 DNA sequence: TGTGCCAGCAGTATCGACAGCAACAATGAGCAGTTCTTC.

In its sample, this clonotype was seen a few times. The gene calls are TRBV6-2 or TRBV6-3 and TRBJ2-5; TRBD2 agrees at 7 bases. J lost 5 bases, V lost 2 bases, and 8 bases had no gene match. This CDR3 has 15 amino acids. The germline V gene has CDR1 MNHEY and CDR2 SVGEGT. In nucleotides, the CDR3 is TGTGCCAGCAGTTACACCGCGGGAGTCGGCGAGACCCAGTACTTC. Protein sequence: CASSYTAGVGETQYF.

This clonotype was detected only a few times. The chain recombines TRBV27 with TRBJ2-4; 10 bases match TRBD2. The CDR3 runs to 14 residues. With 7 bases clipped from V and 5 bases from J, the junction kept 5 bases outside the gene matches. Germline CDR1 MNHEY, CDR2 SMNVEV (reference sequence). CDR3 coding DNA: TGTGCCAGCAACCCAGCGGGAGGGGAAAACATTCAGTACTTC. It specifies CASNPAGGENIQYF.

The chain employs TRBV7-9 and TRBJ2-7, with 8 bases identical to TRBD1. The CDR3 extends over 16 amino acids. V shed 3 bases and J 1 base; nucleotides not matched to a gene: 8. The germline CDR1 and CDR2 sequences are SEHNR and FQNEAQ (reference sequence). The CDR3 sequence: CASSFSDRGPSYEQYF. The DNA of the CDR3 is TGTGCCAGCAGCTTTAGCGACAGGGGTCCATCCTACGAGCAGTACTTC.

The gene calls are TRBV9 and TRBJ2-1; TRBD1 matches at 8 bases. The V gene's germline CDR1 is SGDLS and CDR2 YYNGEE. There are 12 residues in the CDR3. With V trimmed by 4 bases and J by 7 bases, 1 base remained unmatched. CDR3 in amino acids: CASSHRGNEQFF. The DNA of the CDR3 is TGTGCCAGCAGCCACAGGGGGAATGAGCAGTTCTTC.

The chain has TRBV27 and TRBJ2-1; 9 nucleotides match TRBD2. J was trimmed by 7 bases and V by 3 bases; bases with no gene match: 10. Germline loops: CDR1 MNHEY, CDR2 SMNVEV (reference sequence). CDR3 length: 16 residues. The CDR3 loop reads CASSFGIRGGGNEQFF. The CDR3 bases are TGTGCCAGCAGTTTCGGGATCCGCGGGGGGGGGAATGAGCAGTTCTTC.

A remark on this clonotype: The junction departs from the called germline gene at one end, perhaps through a read error. The genes are TRBV29-1 and TRBJ2-5; D might be TRBD1 (5 bases). The CDR3 runs to 13 residues. Germline V gene lookup returns CDR1 SQVTM and CDR2 ANQGSEA. The CDR3 DNA follows: TGCAGCGTTGATACAGGTGTCCAAGAGAACCAGTACTTC. It yields the protein CSVDTGVQENQYF. Full variable domain (outside the CDR3, taken from reference TRBV29-1 and TRBJ2-5): SAVISQKPSRDICQRGTSLTIQCQVDSQVTMMFWYRQQPGQSLTLIATANQGSEATYESGFVIDKFPISRPNLTFSTLTVSNMSPEDSSIYLCSVDTGVQENQYFGPGTRLLVL.

Only a few counts were recorded for this clonotype. The chain links TRBV7-3 to TRBJ2-2; D might be TRBD2 (5 bases). There are 13 residues in the CDR3. Germline loops: CDR1 SGHTA, CDR2 FQGTGA. With 4 bases removed from V and 8 bases from J, the gap between germline ends came to 11 bases. As DNA, the CDR3 is TGTGCCAGCAGCTCCGCCGGGGTGGGGGAGCTGTTTTTT. It encodes CASSSAGVGELFF.

This clonotype has a count of ten or more. The chain has TRBV20-1 and TRBJ2-5, with TRBD2 as a possible D gene (7 bases). Germline values: CDR1 DFQATT, CDR2 SNEGSKA (reference sequence). This CDR3 contains 14 residues. V was clipped by 1 base and J by 9 bases, with 18 bases between them. In DNA, the CDR3 is TGCAGTGCTAGAGTTTTGGACAGACGGGGGGCCCAGTACTTC. Translated: CSARVLDRRGAQYF.

This clonotype showed up just a few times. The chain carries TRBV12-3 or TRBV12-4 and TRBJ1-1; a possible D gene is TRBD1 (5 bases). CDR3 size: 17 residues. The V gene lost 2 bases and the J gene lost 0 bases, with 16 bases spanning the gap. The CDR3 region is CASSLFTMGLMNTEAFF. CDR3 bases: TGTGCCAGCAGTTTATTCACAATGGGGCTAATGAACACTGAAGCTTTCTTT.

This clonotype was seen a handful of times. The J gene is TRBJ2-1, the V gene TRBV3-1; 8 positions agree with TRBD2. The germline CDR1 and CDR2 sequences are LGHDT and YNNKEL (reference sequence). This CDR3 contains 17 residues. Losses at the gene ends were 0 bases for V and 4 bases for J; bases not matched to a gene: 8. In DNA, the CDR3 is TGTGCCAGCAGCCAAGAAGATAGCGGGACACAATACAATGAGCAGTTCTTC. It is translated as CASSQEDSGTQYNEQFF.

The chain employs TRBV7-6 and TRBJ2-2, with 9 bases lining up with TRBD1. The CDR3 spans 15 residues. CDR1 and CDR2 from the germline V gene are SGHVS and FNYEAQ. Trimming cost V 5 bases and J 5 bases; bases outside gene matches: 6. The CDR3 DNA sequence: TGTGCCAGCAGCCGCCGGACAGGGGAGACCGGGGAGCTGTTTTTT. Residues: CASSRRTGETGELFF. The full variable domain, in which reference TRBV7-6 and TRBJ2-2 provide the parts outside the CDR3, is GAGVSQSPRYKVTKRGQDVALRCDPISGHVSLYWYRQALGQGPEFLTYFNYEAQQDKSGLPNDRFSAERPEGSISTLTIQRTEQRDSAMYRCASSRRTGETGELFFGEGSRLTVL.

This clonotype was detected many times. The genes are TRBV4-2 and TRBJ2-1, with D possibly called TRBD1 or TRBD2 (5 bases each). Germline V CDR1 and CDR2: LGHNA, YNFKEQ. V lost 5 bases and J 4 bases, leaving 18 bases between the germline ends. The CDR3 has 16 residues. The CDR3 is CASSREGLGGYNEQFF. The CDR3 DNA follows: TGTGCCAGCAGCAGAGAGGGGCTTGGTGGGTACAATGAGCAGTTCTTC.

On this clonotype itself: Since no conserved phenylalanine or tryptophan closes the CDR3, a read error is the likely cause. The CDR3 DNA is TGTGCCAGCAGTGAAGGGGTTAGCTCCTACAATGAGCAGTTCTCC. This encodes CASSEGVSSYNEQFS. The gene calls are TRBV6-1 and TRBJ2-1; D gene uncertain. Germline V gene sequence: CDR1 MNHNS, CDR2 SASEGT. The CDR3 loop spans 15 amino acids. V was clipped by 1 base and J by 0 bases, with 7 bases between them.

Here the CDR3 reads CSAPGTAAYEQYF. The CDR3 DNA reads TGCAGTGCTCCCGGGACGGCAGCCTACGAGCAGTACTTC. This sequence joins TRBV20-1 and TRBJ2-7; D tentatively reads TRBD1 or TRBD2 (5 bases each). CDR1 and CDR2 from the germline V gene are DFQATT and SNEGSKA (reference sequence). Trimming took 5 bases from V and 2 from J, leaving 13 bases between them. The CDR3 runs 13 residues.

The chain carries TRBV28 and TRBJ2-2; D is uncertain. Germline values: CDR1 MDHEN, CDR2 SYDVKM. Trimming removed 3 bases from V and 6 bases from J, with 5 bases in between. This CDR3 has 12 residues. CDR3 region: CASSFDAGELFF. The CDR3 nucleotides are TGTGCCAGCAGTTTTGATGCCGGGGAGCTGTTTTTT.

The V and J genes are TRBV6-5 and TRBJ2-1; 8 bases agree with TRBD2. With 2 bases clipped from V and 7 bases from J, the junction kept 7 bases outside the gene matches. The CDR3 has 15 residues. Germline V gene sequence: CDR1 MNHEY, CDR2 SVGAGI. This chain's CDR3 is CASSYSSGAFNEQFF. The CDR3 DNA sequence: TGTGCCAGCAGTTACAGTAGCGGGGCTTTTAATGAGCAGTTCTTC.

V gene TRBV5-1 combines with J gene TRBJ2-5; the match to TRBD2 covers 13 bases. The CDR3 runs to 19 residues. J gave up 0 bases and V 4 bases, and 12 bases lay outside the gene matches. The germline V gene encodes CDR1 SGHRS and CDR2 YFSETQ. The CDR3 loop reads CASSPDGLAGVGNQETQYF. The DNA of the CDR3 is TGCGCCAGCAGCCCTGACGGACTAGCGGGAGTTGGAAACCAAGAGACCCAGTACTTC.

This clonotype appeared a few times. The chain links TRBV6-1 to TRBJ1-2, with a tentative D call TRBD1 (6 bases). The germline V gene encodes CDR1 MNHNS and CDR2 SASEGT. Trimming left V 5 bases short and J 2 bases short, with 15 bases between. The CDR3 is made up of 15 amino acids. The CDR3 protein is CASSLNRGANYGYTF. In nucleotides, the CDR3 is TGTGCCAGCAGTCTCAATAGGGGGGCGAACTATGGCTACACCTTC.

The chain uses TRBV2 and TRBJ2-3; TRBD2 aligns across 9 bases. Germline V gene data show CDR1 as SNHLY and CDR2 as FYNNEI. With 3 bases clipped from V and 0 bases from J, the junction kept 10 bases outside the gene matches. The CDR3 has 18 residues. CDR3 in amino acids: CASSDGEDSGRSTDTQYF. CDR3 bases: TGTGCCAGCAGTGATGGGGAGGATAGCGGGAGAAGCACAGATACGCAGTATTTT.

This clonotype was seen only a few times. The chain has TRBV5-1 and TRBJ2-1, with 7 positions matching TRBD2. Germline V gene lookup returns CDR1 SGHRS and CDR2 YFSETQ. Unmatched junction bases numbered 17, after V lost 0 bases and J lost 8 bases. The CDR3 sequence is 18 residues long. DNA for the CDR3: TGCGCCAGCAGCTTGGTGGACCTGGGGCTCGCGGGAGCTCATGAGCAGTTCTTC. Its translation: CASSLVDLGLAGAHEQFF.

This clonotype was detected only a few times. The chain combines TRBV29-1 with TRBJ2-3, with 8 bases lining up with TRBD1. Trimming removed 7 bases from V and 2 bases from J; junction bases left unmatched: 8. CDR1 and CDR2 (germline): SQVTM, ANQGSEA. CDR3 length: 14 residues. Here the CDR3 DNA reads TGCAGCGAGACTCGGACAGGGTTCACAGATACGCAGTATTTT. Its protein is CSETRTGFTDTQYF.

This clonotype was seen ten or more times. The CDR3, as DNA: TGTGCCAGCAGTGAAAGGAAGTTAGCCTCAGATACGCAGTATTTT. Translation: CASSERKLASDTQYF. V and J are TRBV2 and TRBJ2-3; D remains unclear. CDR1 is SNHLY, CDR2 FYNNEI, per germline. The CDR3 has 15 amino acids. Trimming removed 2 bases at V and 4 bases at J, with 13 bases between.